The 27 T cell receptor beta chains reported below all come from one sample, sequenced in a study of STAT5B mutations in CD4+ large granular lymphocyte leukemia. The method was immunoSEQ multiplex PCR; TCRdb's version includes in-frame clones alone and lacks a portion of them. The table records approximately 23,000 clones, around 76% of them present only once. Material for sequencing was CD4+ T cells from blood buffy coats. The receptors were sampled from a human donor in good health.

The rearrangement joins TRBV7-2 to TRBJ2-7; TRBD1 matches 9 bases. Looked up from germline, CDR1 is SGHTA and CDR2 is FQGNSA. V lost 4 bases to trimming and J lost 4 bases; unmatched junction nucleotides: 20. This CDR3 comprises 19 residues. CDR3 DNA sequence: TGTGCCAGCAGCTCTCCAACAGGGTTCGGGACAGGGTACGTGTACGAGCAGTACTTC. This gives the protein CASSSPTGFGTGYVYEQYF.

The J gene is TRBJ2-7, the V gene TRBV6-5; TRBD2 is a possible D gene (6 bases). CDR3 length: 14 amino acids. Trimming shortened V by 6 bases and J by 0 bases, and 12 bases separated the two germline ends. The germline V gene encodes CDR1 MNHEY and CDR2 SVGAGI. CDR3 nucleotide sequence: TGTGCCAGCAGGGGACTCTCCAGCTCCTACGAGCAGTACTTC. This encodes CASRGLSSSYEQYF.

This clone has only a few counts. This chain links TRBV5-8 with TRBJ2-7, with TRBD2 matching 10 bases. The CDR3 extends over 17 amino acids. Germline CDR1 is SGHTS and CDR2 is YDEGEE. Trimming at V came to 4 bases and at J to 2 bases, leaving 12 bases not matched to a gene. The CDR3 coding sequence is TGTGCCAGCAGCCGCTTGTCCGGGCTAGCGGGGGCCTACGAGCAGTACTTC. This encodes CASSRLSGLAGAYEQYF. Supplemented by reference TRBV5-8 and TRBJ2-7, the full variable domain reads EAGVTQSPTHLIKTRGQQATLRCSPISGHTSVYWYQQALGLGLQFLLWYDEGEERNRGNFPPRFSGRQFPNYSSELNVNALELEDSALYLCASSRLSGLAGAYEQYFGPGTRLTVT.

There are a few counts of this clone. The chain carries TRBV11-2 and TRBJ2-7; no clear D gene. Trimming shortened V by 1 base and J by 2 bases, and 12 bases separated the two germline ends. This CDR3 spans 15 amino acids. The germline gives CDR1 SGHAT, CDR2 FQNNGV. CDR3 sequence reads: CASSLGPHLTYEQYF. The CDR3 nucleotides read TGTGCCAGCAGCTTAGGGCCCCACTTAACCTACGAGCAGTACTTC. The complete variable domain, with remaining parts taken from reference TRBV11-2 and TRBJ2-7, reads EAGVAQSPRYKIIEKRQSVAFWCNPISGHATLYWYQQILGQGPKLLIQFQNNGVVDDSQLPKDRFSAERLKGVDSTLKIQPAKLEDSAVYLCASSLGPHLTYEQYFGPGTRLTVT.

V and J are TRBV30 and TRBJ1-5; a weak D match, TRBD1 (5 bases). This CDR3 contains 15 residues. Germline values: CDR1 GTSNPN, CDR2 SVGIG (reference sequence). Trimming took 2 bases from V and 4 from J, leaving 15 bases between them. CDR3 protein: CAWSSPGTDNQPQHF. The CDR3 DNA is TGTGCCTGGAGTTCCCCCGGGACCGATAATCAGCCCCAGCATTTT.

In this sample, this clone turned up a few times. The chain combines TRBV2 with TRBJ1-4, with D tentatively TRBD1 (5 bases). This CDR3 has 16 amino acids. V was cut by 6 bases and J by 5 bases, with 19 bases left in between. Germline-derived CDR1 and CDR2 are SNHLY and FYNNEI. The CDR3 spells CASSLFSGGGNEKLFF. In DNA, the CDR3 is TGTGCCAGCAGCCTTTTCTCGGGGGGAGGGAATGAAAAACTGTTTTTT.

The genes are TRBV7-9 and TRBJ2-7; 8 bases map to TRBD2. This CDR3 comprises 14 residues. Germline V CDR1 and CDR2: SEHNR, FQNEAQ (reference sequence). Trimming took 1 base from V and 7 from J; bases not matched to a gene: 6. This CDR3 reads CASSLGTSYSEQYF. CDR3 DNA sequence: TGTGCCAGCAGCTTAGGGACTAGCTACTCGGAGCAGTACTTC.

V and J are TRBV5-4 and TRBJ2-5; no definite D call. Germline V gene data show CDR1 as SGHNT and CDR2 as YYREEE (reference sequence). V lost 0 bases and J lost 5, with 11 bases in between. The CDR3 spans 14 residues. The CDR3, as DNA: TGTGCCAGCAGCTTGGTCGTTGGCGGCGAGACCCAGTACTTC. This encodes CASSLVVGGETQYF.

The V call is TRBV15, the J call TRBJ1-3; no clear D. CDR1 LNHNV and CDR2 YYDKDF come from the germline V gene (reference sequence). Trimming removed 0 bases from V and 0 bases from J, with 6 bases in between. The CDR3 covers 15 residues. CDR3 nucleotides: TGTGCCACCAGCAGAGACCTCATCTCTGGAAACACCATATATTTT. As protein: CATSRDLISGNTIYF.

The rearrangement links TRBV11-3 to TRBJ2-3; TRBD1 or TRBD2 may be the D gene (5 bases each). Trimming removed 5 bases at V and 0 bases at J, with 6 bases between. The germline gives CDR1 SGHNT, CDR2 YENEEA. This CDR3 comprises 13 residues. For the CDR3, the DNA is TGTGCCAGCAGCGGGGGTAGCACAGATACGCAGTATTTT. It yields the protein CASSGGSTDTQYF.

CDR3 region: CASSLQGRGDTQYF. The CDR3, as DNA: TGTGCCAGCAGCTTACAGGGTAGAGGAGATACGCAGTATTTT. This sequence joins TRBV13 and TRBJ2-3, with D maybe TRBD1 (5 bases). The CDR3 is made up of 14 amino acids. Germline CDR1 is PRHDT and CDR2 is FYEKMQ (reference sequence). V was shortened by 2 bases and J by 5 bases, with 11 bases between the two germline ends.

The V and J genes are TRBV29-1 and TRBJ2-4; D perhaps matches TRBD1 (6 bases). Germline values: CDR1 SQVTM, CDR2 ANQGSEA. The length of the CDR3 is 16 residues. Trimming took 4 bases from V and 0 from J, leaving 16 bases between them. CDR3 protein: CSVGTVQGRAKNIQYF. As DNA, the CDR3 is TGCAGCGTTGGAACCGTGCAGGGGCGAGCCAAAAACATTCAGTACTTC.

The count of this clone is one. V and J are TRBV7-2 and TRBJ2-3, with D perhaps TRBD1 (7 bases). Germline values: CDR1 SGHTA, CDR2 FQGNSA. The CDR3 totals 14 residues. CDR3 amino acids: CASVRGARTDTQYF. The DNA of the CDR3 is TGTGCTTCCGTCAGGGGGGCACGCACAGATACGCAGTATTTT.

This clone was counted between two and nine times. This chain links TRBV28 with TRBJ2-2; 8 bases fit TRBD2. The CDR3 sequence is 15 residues long. Germline assignment: CDR1 MDHEN and CDR2 SYDVKM. With V trimmed by 6 bases and J by 6 bases, 9 bases remained unmatched. The CDR3, as DNA: TGTGCCAGCAGCCTCCCGCTTAGCGGGGCCGGGGAGCTGTTTTTT. Protein sequence: CASSLPLSGAGELFF.

The genes are TRBV2 and TRBJ2-5, with D maybe TRBD2 (6 bases). CDR1 and CDR2 (germline): SNHLY, FYNNEI. V was shortened by 2 bases and J by 4 bases, with 14 bases between the two germline ends. This CDR3 is built from 15 residues. CDR3 DNA: TGTGCCAGCAGTGAACCCCGGGGGACTGGAGAGACCCAGTACTTC. Translation gives CASSEPRGTGETQYF.

This clone appeared a few times. The chain joins TRBV9 to TRBJ1-4, with D maybe TRBD1 (5 bases). The CDR3 spans 16 residues. CDR1 and CDR2 from the germline V gene are SGDLS and YYNGEE. V was pared by 3 bases and J by 5 bases, with 17 bases between. The CDR3 region has the DNA TGTGCCAGCAGCGAGGGCGGGGCCCATTCCAATGAAAAACTGTTTTTT. Residues: CASSEGGAHSNEKLFF.

V gene TRBV5-1 combines with J gene TRBJ2-5; TRBD1 aligns across 8 bases. Germline-derived CDR1 and CDR2 are SGHRS and YFSETQ. The V gene end was trimmed by 5 bases and the J gene end by 1 base; junction bases not matched to a gene: 10. The CDR3 is 16 amino acids. The CDR3 region is CASSPQPTGAQETQYF. The CDR3 DNA reads as TGCGCCAGCAGTCCTCAACCGACAGGGGCCCAAGAGACCCAGTACTTC. Full variable domain (rest looked up from reference TRBV5-1 and TRBJ2-5): KAGVTQTPRYLIKTRGQQVTLSCSPISGHRSVSWYQQTPGQGLQFLFEYFSETQRNKGNFPGRFSGRQFSNSRSEMNVSTLELGDSALYLCASSPQPTGAQETQYFGPGTRLLVL.

V is TRBV18 and J is TRBJ1-2, with a possible D match to TRBD1 (5 bases). Per the germline V gene, CDR1 is KGHSH and CDR2 is LQKENI. The CDR3 runs 14 residues. Trimming removed 3 bases from V and 5 bases from J, with 13 bases in between. The CDR3 region is CASSPAPQGYGYTF. The CDR3 DNA follows: TGTGCCAGCTCACCGGCCCCCCAGGGTTATGGCTACACCTTC.

The chain uses TRBV9 and TRBJ2-1; 10 nucleotides line up with TRBD1. Germline values: CDR1 SGDLS, CDR2 YYNGEE. V was pared by 5 bases and J by 6 bases, with 11 bases of the junction left unmatched. The CDR3 sequence is 16 residues long. The DNA of the CDR3 is TGTGCCAGCAGACCTGGACAGGGGGTTCTAGGCAATGAGCAGTTCTTC. This gives the protein CASRPGQGVLGNEQFF.

The rearrangement joins TRBV30 to TRBJ2-7, with 8 nucleotides matching TRBD1. CDR3 length equals 14 residues. Per germline, CDR1 GTSNPN and CDR2 SVGIG (reference sequence). The J segment lost 2 bases and the V segment lost 3 bases, leaving 6 bases of the junction unmatched. The CDR3 DNA follows: TGTGCCTGGAGAAACCAGGGGGCCACCTACGAGCAGTACTTC. Translated, it gives CAWRNQGATYEQYF.

The table lists this clone with a few counts. The chain employs TRBV7-9 and TRBJ1-1; 7 bases line up with TRBD1. Germline CDR1 and CDR2: SEHNR and FQNEAQ (reference sequence). The CDR3 length is 15 residues. Unmatched junction bases numbered 10, after V lost 5 bases and J lost 4 bases. The CDR3 is CASSTTTGSSTEAFF. Here the CDR3 DNA reads TGTGCCAGCAGCACAACGACAGGGTCGAGCACTGAAGCTTTCTTT.

The rearrangement uses TRBV19 and TRBJ2-2; D gene unclear. Germline lookup yields CDR1 LNHDA and CDR2 SQIVND (reference sequence). The CDR3 totals 14 residues. Trimming left V 1 base short and J 0 bases short, with 3 bases between. CDR3 amino acids: CASSIVPNTGELFF. The CDR3 region has the DNA TGTGCCAGTAGTATAGTTCCGAACACCGGGGAGCTGTTTTTT.

This clone was observed a few times. The rearrangement joins TRBV2 to TRBJ2-7, with D tentatively TRBD1 (5 bases). V lost 3 bases, J lost 4 bases, and 13 bases lay in between. Germline V CDR1 and CDR2: SNHLY, FYNNEI. There are 14 residues in the CDR3. The CDR3 here is CASSDQGNGYEQYF. CDR3 bases: TGTGCCAGCAGTGATCAGGGAAACGGATACGAGCAGTACTTC. Using reference TRBV2 and TRBJ2-7 for the parts outside the CDR3, the full variable domain is EPEVTQTPSHQVTQMGQEVILRCVPISNHLYFYWYRQILGQKVEFLVSFYNNEISEKSEIFDDQFSVERPDGSNFTLKIRSTKLEDSAMYFCASSDQGNGYEQYFGPGTRLTVT.

The chain is built from TRBV5-4 and TRBJ2-4; D is perhaps TRBD2 (6 bases). Between the trimmed V and J ends, which lost 4 bases and 6 bases, there was a span of 14 bases. The germline CDR1 and CDR2 sequences are SGHNT and YYREEE (reference sequence). This CDR3 is 14 amino acids long. CDR3 residues: CASSPGGEVNIQYF. CDR3 in DNA: TGTGCCAGCAGCCCCGGTGGGGAGGTAAACATTCAGTACTTC.

The chain has TRBV11-1 and TRBJ2-2; 7 bases line up with TRBD2. V was pared by 5 bases and J by 5 bases, with 8 bases of the junction left unmatched. This CDR3 has 15 residues. CDR1 and CDR2 from the germline V gene are SGHAT and FQDESV (reference sequence). The CDR3 DNA sequence: TGTGCCAGCAGCCCGCCGGGACTAAAAACCGGGGAGCTGTTTTTT. Its protein product is CASSPPGLKTGELFF. The variable domain in full, completed from reference TRBV11-1 and TRBJ2-2, reads EAEVAQSPRYKITEKSQAVAFWCDPISGHATLYWYRQILGQGPELLVQFQDESVVDDSQLPKDRFSAERLKGVDSTLKIQPAELGDSAMYLCASSPPGLKTGELFFGEGSRLTVL.

The chain employs TRBV7-7 and TRBJ2-5; 10 nucleotides agree with TRBD1. The CDR3 is made up of 15 amino acids. Germline V gene data show CDR1 as SSHAT and CDR2 as FNYEAQ (reference sequence). With 4 bases clipped from V and 1 base from J, the junction kept 3 bases outside the gene matches. The CDR3 region is CASSSGQGTQETQYF. The CDR3 region has the DNA TGTGCCAGCAGCTCGGGACAGGGGACCCAAGAGACCCAGTACTTC.

The chain recombines TRBV10-3 with TRBJ2-7; D is possibly TRBD1 (6 bases). V lost 11 bases and J lost 3, with 20 bases in between. This CDR3 is built from 14 residues. Germline CDR1 reads ENHRY; CDR2 reads SYGVKD. The CDR3 DNA reads TGTGCCTCACAAGGCGGCAGGGGCAACTACGAGCAGTACTTC. Protein product: CASQGGRGNYEQYF.